This T cell receptor (beta chain) was profiled in a study of technical replicates of blood from a handful of donors. The repertoire was sequenced with immunoSEQ multiplex PCR; TCRdb's copy has only in-frame clones and lacks some. Of 74,000 or so clones in the sample, around 90% were seen once. The CDR3 totals 15 residues. With V trimmed by 0 bases and J by 7 bases, 5 bases remained unmatched. The germline V gene encodes CDR1 LNHNV and CDR2 YYDKDF (reference sequence). Sequencing was done on a sample of T cells isolated from PBMCs. The source is a human donor in good health. The chain recombines TRBV15 with TRBJ2-2, with 7 bases identical to TRBD2. CDR3 sequence (DNA): TGTGCCACCAGCAGAGAGCGGGAGAAGGTCGGGGAGCTGTTTTTT. Protein sequence: CATSREREKVGELFF. Full variable domain (remainder filled in from reference TRBV15 and TRBJ2-2): DAMVIQNPRYQVTQFGKPVTLSCSQTLNHNVMYWYQQKSSQAPKLLFHYYDKDFNNEADTPDNFQSRRPNTSFCFLDIRSPGLGDTAMYLCATSREREKVGELFFGEGSRLTVL.